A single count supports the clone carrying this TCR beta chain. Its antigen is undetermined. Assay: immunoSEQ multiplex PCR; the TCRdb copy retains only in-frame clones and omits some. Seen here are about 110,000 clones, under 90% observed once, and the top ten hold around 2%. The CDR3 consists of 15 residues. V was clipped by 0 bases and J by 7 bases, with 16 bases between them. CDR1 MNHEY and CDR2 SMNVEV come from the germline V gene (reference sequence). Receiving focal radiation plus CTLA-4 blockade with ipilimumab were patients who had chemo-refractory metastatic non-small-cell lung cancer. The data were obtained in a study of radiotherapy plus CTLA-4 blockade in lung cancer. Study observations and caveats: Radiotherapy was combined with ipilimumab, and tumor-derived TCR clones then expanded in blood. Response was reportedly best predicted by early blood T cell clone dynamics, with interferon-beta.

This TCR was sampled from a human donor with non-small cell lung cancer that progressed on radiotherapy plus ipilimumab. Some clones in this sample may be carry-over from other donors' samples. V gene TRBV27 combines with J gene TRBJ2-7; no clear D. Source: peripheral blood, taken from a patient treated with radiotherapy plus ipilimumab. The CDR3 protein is CASSLSVIGLGEQYF. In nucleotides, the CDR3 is TGTGCCAGCAGTTTATCCGTAATTGGCCTCGGGGAGCAGTACTTC.